This is a list of T cell receptor beta chains from one sample in a study of neurological immune-mediated disorders. TCRdb passed the 5' RACE reads through MiXCR, listing each CDR3 protein once. The sample includes approximately 84,000 distinct CDR3 sequences, approximately 4.6% of them seen just once. Sequences were obtained from PBMCs. These receptors all stem from an older woman with multiple sclerosis. CDR3s include the opening cysteine and the closing phenylalanine or tryptophan. The order of the fields is J gene, D gene, V gene, clone size, CDR3 protein, CDR3 DNA. The D gene is left open where the match is weak. Expanded clones are given a class, and other clones once, few, many or no size at all.

J gene: TRBJ2-2
D gene: .
V gene: TRBV18
clone size: many
CDR3 protein: CASSPQGGRVSGTGELFF
CDR3 DNA: TGTGCCAGCTCACCACAAGGCGGCAGGGTGTCGGGCACCGGGGAGCTGTTTTTT

J gene: TRBJ2-2
D gene: .
V gene: TRBV5-1
clone size: many
CDR3 protein: CASSTTNTGELFF
CDR3 DNA: TGCGCCAGCAGCACCACCAACACCGGGGAGCTGTTTTTT

J gene: TRBJ1-2
D gene: .
V gene: TRBV6-1
clone size: many
CDR3 protein: CATAPTQGSSYGYTF
CDR3 DNA: TGTGCCACCGCGCCAACGCAGGGGTCATCCTATGGCTACACCTTC

J gene: TRBJ2-2
D gene: .
V gene: TRBV10-1
clone size: many
CDR3 protein: CASSAVVGRANTGELFF
CDR3 DNA: TGCGCCAGCAGTGCGGTCGTCGGCAGGGCGAACACCGGGGAGCTGTTTTTT

J gene: TRBJ2-1
D gene: TRBD2
V gene: TRBV20-1
clone size: many
CDR3 protein: CSTGTSGTRSYNEQFF
CDR3 DNA: TGCAGTACCGGGACTAGCGGAACTCGATCCTACAATGAGCAGTTCTTC

J gene: TRBJ2-7
D gene: TRBD2
V gene: TRBV12-5
clone size: many
CDR3 protein: CASGAPPGTSKYEQYF
CDR3 DNA: TGTGCTAGTGGTGCCCCTCCCGGGACTAGCAAGTACGAGCAGTACTTC

J gene: TRBJ2-6
D gene: .
V gene: TRBV7-7
clone size: many
CDR3 protein: CASSPSGANVLTF
CDR3 DNA: TGTGCTAGCAGCCCATCGGGGGCCAACGTCCTGACTTTC

J gene: TRBJ2-5
D gene: TRBD1
V gene: TRBV5-1
clone size: many
CDR3 protein: CASSLPAGTGGQETQYF
CDR3 DNA: TGCGCCAGCAGCTTGCCCGCCGGGACAGGGGGGCAAGAGACCCAGTACTTC

J gene: TRBJ1-5
D gene: .
V gene: TRBV6-6
clone size: many
CDR3 protein: CASMSVGGQPQHF
CDR3 DNA: TGTGCCAGCATGAGCGTAGGGGGTCAGCCCCAGCATTTT

J gene: TRBJ1-5
D gene: .
V gene: TRBV20-1
clone size: many
CDR3 protein: CSAREGGQPQHF
CDR3 DNA: TGCAGTGCTAGAGAGGGTGGTCAGCCCCAGCATTTT

J gene: TRBJ2-3
D gene: .
V gene: TRBV3-1
clone size: many
CDR3 protein: CASSLMTAQGTDTQYF
CDR3 DNA: TGTGCCAGCAGCCTGATGACGGCCCAGGGGACAGATACGCAGTATTTT

J gene: TRBJ2-2
D gene: TRBD2
V gene: TRBV7-6
clone size: .
CDR3 protein: CASSSMTSGGTTGELFF
CDR3 DNA: TGTGCCAGCAGCTCTATGACTAGCGGGGGCACCACCGGGGAGCTGTTTTTT

J gene: TRBJ1-4
D gene: .
V gene: TRBV27
clone size: many
CDR3 protein: CASSRSHNEKLFF
CDR3 DNA: TGTGCCAGCAGTCGTAGTCATAATGAAAAACTGTTTTTT

J gene: TRBJ2-1
D gene: TRBD2
V gene: TRBV9
clone size: many
CDR3 protein: CASSVESSGGAWNEQFF
CDR3 DNA: TGTGCCAGCAGCGTAGAGAGCAGCGGGGGGGCGTGGAATGAGCAGTTCTTC

J gene: TRBJ2-5
D gene: TRBD2
V gene: TRBV7-9
clone size: many
CDR3 protein: CASSFRQGGETQYF
CDR3 DNA: TGTGCCAGCAGCTTTAGGCAGGGAGGGGAGACCCAGTACTTC

J gene: TRBJ2-3
D gene: .
V gene: TRBV29-1
clone size: many
CDR3 protein: CSAGAGGVGTQYF
CDR3 DNA: TGCAGCGCCGGGGCCGGGGGAGTGGGTACGCAGTATTTT

J gene: TRBJ1-2
D gene: TRBD1
V gene: TRBV7-8
clone size: many
CDR3 protein: CASSVPGQGNVGYTF
CDR3 DNA: TGTGCCAGCAGCGTACCGGGACAGGGGAATGTCGGCTACACCTTC

J gene: TRBJ1-1
D gene: .
V gene: TRBV12-3/TRBV12-4
clone size: many
CDR3 protein: CASSFMGMNTEAFF
CDR3 DNA: TGTGCCAGCAGTTTTATGGGCATGAACACTGAAGCTTTCTTT

J gene: TRBJ1-4
D gene: .
V gene: TRBV2
clone size: many
CDR3 protein: CASSESGNPNEKLFF
CDR3 DNA: TGTGCCAGCAGTGAATCCGGAAACCCTAATGAAAAACTGTTTTTT

J gene: TRBJ2-7
D gene: .
V gene: TRBV5-1
clone size: many
CDR3 protein: CASSHSGAGDEQYF
CDR3 DNA: TGCGCCAGCAGCCACTCCGGGGCAGGGGACGAGCAGTACTTC

J gene: TRBJ1-5
D gene: TRBD1
V gene: TRBV6-2/TRBV6-3
clone size: many
CDR3 protein: CASSSRDSRNQPQHF
CDR3 DNA: TGTGCCAGCAGTTCCCGGGACAGTAGAAATCAGCCCCAGCATTTT

J gene: TRBJ1-1
D gene: TRBD1
V gene: TRBV7-8
clone size: many
CDR3 protein: CASSQGQGGTEAFF
CDR3 DNA: TGTGCCAGCAGCCAGGGACAGGGGGGCACTGAAGCTTTCTTT

J gene: TRBJ2-7
D gene: .
V gene: TRBV9
clone size: many
CDR3 protein: CASSEGPRTYEQYF
CDR3 DNA: TGTGCCAGCAGCGAGGGACCTAGGACCTACGAGCAGTACTTC

J gene: TRBJ2-5
D gene: TRBD1
V gene: TRBV29-1
clone size: many
CDR3 protein: CSVDGQGRETQYF
CDR3 DNA: TGCAGCGTTGATGGACAGGGTAGAGAGACCCAGTACTTC

J gene: TRBJ2-5
D gene: .
V gene: TRBV3-1
clone size: many
CDR3 protein: CASSQDPSRSATQYF
CDR3 DNA: TGTGCCAGCAGCCAAGATCCCAGCCGTTCTGCGACCCAGTACTTC

J gene: TRBJ1-1
D gene: TRBD1
V gene: TRBV5-1
clone size: many
CDR3 protein: CASSLGLVGTVNAEAFF
CDR3 DNA: TGCGCCAGCAGCTTGGGCTTAGTCGGGACAGTAAATGCTGAAGCTTTCTTT

J gene: TRBJ2-2
D gene: TRBD2
V gene: TRBV5-1
clone size: many
CDR3 protein: CASSSTSGGTGELFF
CDR3 DNA: TGCGCCAGCAGCTCGACTAGCGGGGGTACCGGGGAGCTGTTTTTT

J gene: TRBJ1-6
D gene: .
V gene: TRBV7-9
clone size: many
CDR3 protein: CASSRGDFGLNSPLHF
CDR3 DNA: TGTGCCAGCAGCCGCGGGGACTTCGGACTGAATTCACCCCTCCACTTT